These 14 T cell receptor beta chains originate from one sample sequenced in a study of cytomegalovirus exposure and HLA in healthy donors (dated by TCRdb to about 2017). Library preparation used the immunoSEQ multiplex PCR assay. The multiplex PCR relied on a mix of 60 forward primers for TCR Vbeta segments and 13 reverse primers for TCR Jbeta segments. The immuneACCESS repertoire file appears here via TCRdb, limited to in-frame rearrangements. These files lack a portion of the clones; in checked studies, under half of the deficit traces to unresolved V genes, and the cause of the others is not known. The sample yields around 110,000 clones; 60% to 70% were counted once. The leading ten clones occupy over 8.5% of the sample. The sequenced sample consisted of PBMCs. The receptors derive from a woman in her 40s in good health and CMV-seropositive.

In nucleotides, the CDR3 is TGTGCCAGCAGTCACGGGACAGCGGATGGCTACACCTTC. Residues: CASSHGTADGYTF. The chain employs TRBV7-3 and TRBJ1-2; 7 positions agree with TRBD1. The germline CDR1 and CDR2 sequences are SGHTA and FQGTGA. This CDR3 comprises 13 residues. V trimming: 6 bases; J trimming: 6 bases; junction bases outside the gene matches: 7.

This clone was detected only a few times. The chain couples TRBV28 to TRBJ2-5, with 9 nucleotides matching TRBD1. This CDR3 comprises 13 residues. The germline V gene has CDR1 MDHEN and CDR2 SYDVKM. The J segment lost 7 bases and the V segment lost 6 bases, leaving 6 bases of the junction unmatched. The CDR3 sequence is CASSSDRGVTQYF. The CDR3 region has the DNA TGTGCCAGCAGCTCAGACAGGGGGGTGACCCAGTACTTC.

This clone was observed a handful of times. The chain carries TRBV6-5 and TRBJ1-1; D ambiguous. The germline V gene encodes CDR1 MNHEY and CDR2 SVGAGI. Trimming removed 4 bases at V and 0 bases at J, with 6 bases between. This CDR3 has 13 amino acids. Here the CDR3 reads CASSSRLNTEAFF. The CDR3 DNA is TGTGCCAGCAGTTCCCGGTTGAACACTGAAGCTTTCTTT.

The V gene is TRBV7-2, the J gene TRBJ2-3; 7 bases align to TRBD2. CDR1 and CDR2 (germline): SGHTA, FQGNSA. Germline trimming cut 4 bases from V and 1 base from J; bases unmatched to any gene: 5. The CDR3 has 15 residues. As DNA, the CDR3 is TGTGCCAGCAGCTCTTGGACTAGTCGCACAGATACGCAGTATTTT. Translating gives CASSSWTSRTDTQYF.

CDR3 protein: CASSFGTGAWGTEAFF. CDR3 bases: TGTGCCAGCAGCTTTGGTACAGGGGCCTGGGGCACTGAAGCTTTCTTT. The chain is built from TRBV5-4 and TRBJ1-1, with TRBD1 matching over 7 bases. With V trimmed by 2 bases and J by 4 bases, 11 bases remained unmatched. CDR3 length: 16 amino acids. The germline V gene has CDR1 SGHNT and CDR2 YYREEE (reference sequence).

This chain joins TRBV18 and TRBJ2-5, with D possibly being TRBD1 (5 bases). The CDR3 is 15 residues long. Germline CDR1 reads KGHSH; CDR2 reads LQKENI. The V gene lost 5 bases and the J gene lost 5 bases, with 18 bases spanning the gap. CDR3 DNA: TGTGCCAGCTCAAGAACCCCGGGTCCAGGGGAGACCCAGTACTTC. This codes for CASSRTPGPGETQYF.

This clone was counted between two and nine times. The rearrangement links TRBV4-3 to TRBJ2-7; TRBD1 aligns across 10 bases. Looked up from germline, CDR1 is LGHNA and CDR2 is YSLEER. CDR3 size: 14 residues. CDR3: CASQPGQGSYEQYF. The CDR3, as DNA: TGCGCTAGCCAGCCGGGACAGGGGTCCTACGAGCAGTACTTC.

The sample holds a few counts of this clone. The chain couples TRBV28 to TRBJ2-1; no clear D. Trimming removed 6 bases at V and 7 bases at J, with 7 bases between. The CDR3 runs to 11 residues. Germline V gene lookup returns CDR1 MDHEN and CDR2 SYDVKM. Here the CDR3 DNA reads TGTGCCAGCAGCCTTATGAATGAGCAGTTCTTC. Amino acids: CASSLMNEQFF.

CDR3: CASSLSSRGGNEKLFF. In DNA, the CDR3 is TGTGCCAGCAGCTTGAGCAGCAGGGGTGGGAATGAAAAACTGTTTTTT. This chain joins TRBV5-4 and TRBJ1-4; D is perhaps TRBD1 (6 bases). CDR3 length: 16 residues. V was cut by 1 base and J by 5 bases, with 15 bases left in between. The V gene's germline CDR1 is SGHNT and CDR2 YYREEE (reference sequence).

The V gene is TRBV4-2, the J gene TRBJ2-1; D uncertain. The CDR3 has 14 residues. Trimming left V 4 bases short and J 4 bases short, with 11 bases between. Germline CDR1 is LGHNA and CDR2 is YNFKEQ. CDR3 sequence reads: CASSRDEEYNEQFF. The CDR3 nucleotides read TGTGCCAGCAGCCGAGATGAGGAGTACAATGAGCAGTTCTTC.

The rearrangement joins TRBV27 to TRBJ2-1, with D possibly matching TRBD2 (6 bases). Germline lookup yields CDR1 MNHEY and CDR2 SMNVEV (reference sequence). Trimming removed 3 bases from V and 3 bases from J, with 18 bases in between. The CDR3 sequence is 17 residues long. The CDR3 DNA reads as TGTGCCAGCAGTTTTCGGGGTTCGGACTACGACTACAATGAGCAGTTCTTC. Protein product: CASSFRGSDYDYNEQFF.

V usage is TRBV5-1 and J usage is TRBJ1-2; the D gene is possibly TRBD1 (6 bases). V lost 0 bases, J lost 4 bases, and 7 bases lay in between. The germline V gene has CDR1 SGHRS and CDR2 YFSETQ. The CDR3 is 13 residues long. The CDR3 sequence is CASSLGTAYGYTF. The CDR3 region has the DNA TGCGCCAGCAGCTTGGGGACAGCCTATGGCTACACCTTC.

This chain uses TRBV28 with TRBJ2-7, with a possible D match to TRBD1 (5 bases). The V gene lost 6 bases and the J gene lost 7 bases, with 19 bases spanning the gap. Germline CDR1 is MDHEN and CDR2 is SYDVKM. This CDR3 has 14 amino acids. The CDR3 nucleotides are TGTGCCAGCAGGTCCAGGGATTTATCGGGTGAGCAGTACTTC. Amino acids: CASRSRDLSGEQYF.

The chain recombines TRBV19 with TRBJ2-7; D unresolved. The CDR3 totals 14 residues. The V gene lost 3 bases and the J gene lost 7 bases, with 16 bases spanning the gap. The germline V gene has CDR1 LNHDA and CDR2 SQIVND (reference sequence). CDR3 loop: CASSIGVSSWEQYF. For the CDR3, the DNA is TGTGCCAGTAGTATCGGAGTATCCTCTTGGGAGCAGTACTTC.